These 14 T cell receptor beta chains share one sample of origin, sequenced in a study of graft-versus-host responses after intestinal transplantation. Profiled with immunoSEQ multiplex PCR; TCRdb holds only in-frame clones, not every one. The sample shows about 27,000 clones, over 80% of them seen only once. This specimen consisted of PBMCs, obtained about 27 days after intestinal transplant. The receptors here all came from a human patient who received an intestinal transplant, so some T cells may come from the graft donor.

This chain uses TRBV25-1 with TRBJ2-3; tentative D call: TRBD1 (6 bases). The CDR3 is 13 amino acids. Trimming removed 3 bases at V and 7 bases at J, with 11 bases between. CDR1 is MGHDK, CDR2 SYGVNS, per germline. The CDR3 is CASSEWGQNTQYF. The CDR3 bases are TGTGCCAGCAGTGAGTGGGGACAAAATACGCAGTATTTT. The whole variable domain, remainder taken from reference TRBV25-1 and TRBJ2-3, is EADIYQTPRYLVIGTGKKITLECSQTMGHDKMYWYQQDPGMELHLIHYSYGVNSTEKGDLSSESTVSRIRTEHFPLTLESARPSHTSQYLCASSEWGQNTQYFGPGTRLTVL.

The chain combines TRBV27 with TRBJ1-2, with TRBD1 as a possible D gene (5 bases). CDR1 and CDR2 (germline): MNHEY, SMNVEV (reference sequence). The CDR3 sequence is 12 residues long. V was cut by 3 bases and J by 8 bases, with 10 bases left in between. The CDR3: CASSLRTQGYTF. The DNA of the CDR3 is TGTGCCAGCAGTTTGAGGACACAGGGCTACACCTTC.

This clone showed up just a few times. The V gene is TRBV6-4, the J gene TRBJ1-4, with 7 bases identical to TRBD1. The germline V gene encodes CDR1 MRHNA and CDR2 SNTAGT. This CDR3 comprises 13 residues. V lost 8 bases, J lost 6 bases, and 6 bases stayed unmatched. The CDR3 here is CASQGGSDEKLFF. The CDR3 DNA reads TGTGCCAGCCAGGGGGGGTCCGATGAAAAACTGTTTTTT.

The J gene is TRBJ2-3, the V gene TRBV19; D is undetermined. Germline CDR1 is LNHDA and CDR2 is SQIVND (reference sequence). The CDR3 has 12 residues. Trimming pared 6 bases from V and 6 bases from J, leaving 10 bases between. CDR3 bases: TGTGCCAGTAGCCCCCCGTTGGATACGCAGTATTTT. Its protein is CASSPPLDTQYF. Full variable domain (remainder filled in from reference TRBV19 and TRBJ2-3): DGGITQSPKYLFRKEGQNVTLSCEQNLNHDAMYWYRQDPGQGLRLIYYSQIVNDFQKGDIAEGYSVSREKKESFPLTVTSAQKNPTAFYLCASSPPLDTQYFGPGTRLTVL.

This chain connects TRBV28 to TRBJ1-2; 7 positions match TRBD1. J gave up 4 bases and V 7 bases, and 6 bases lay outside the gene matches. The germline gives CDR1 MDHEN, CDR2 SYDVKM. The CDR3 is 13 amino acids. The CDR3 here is CASNTGTVYGYTF. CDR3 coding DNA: TGTGCCAGCAACACCGGGACAGTCTATGGCTACACCTTC.

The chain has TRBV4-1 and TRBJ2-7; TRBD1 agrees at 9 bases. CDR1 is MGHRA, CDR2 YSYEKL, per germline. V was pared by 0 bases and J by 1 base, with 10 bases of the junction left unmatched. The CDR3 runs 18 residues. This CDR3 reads CASSQEGPWTGASYEQYF. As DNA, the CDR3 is TGCGCCAGCAGCCAAGAAGGCCCCTGGACAGGGGCATCCTACGAGCAGTACTTC.

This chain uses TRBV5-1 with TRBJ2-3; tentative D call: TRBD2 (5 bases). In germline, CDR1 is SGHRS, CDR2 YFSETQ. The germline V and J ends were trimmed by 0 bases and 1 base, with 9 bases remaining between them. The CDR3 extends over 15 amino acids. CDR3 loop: CASSLVASRTDTQYF. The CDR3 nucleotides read TGCGCCAGCAGCTTGGTAGCTAGCCGCACAGATACGCAGTATTTT.

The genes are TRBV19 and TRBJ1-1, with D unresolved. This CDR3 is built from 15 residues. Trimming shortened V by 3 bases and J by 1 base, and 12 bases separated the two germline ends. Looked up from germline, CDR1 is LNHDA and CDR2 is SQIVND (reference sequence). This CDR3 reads CASSMGPQANTEAFF. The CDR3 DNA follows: TGTGCCAGTAGTATGGGCCCCCAGGCGAACACTGAAGCTTTCTTT.

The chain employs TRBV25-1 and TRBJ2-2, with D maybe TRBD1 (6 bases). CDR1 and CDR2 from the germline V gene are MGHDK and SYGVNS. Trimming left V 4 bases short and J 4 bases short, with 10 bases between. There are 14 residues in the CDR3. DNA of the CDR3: TGTGCCAGCAGTGGCCCAGGGGTCACCGGGGAGCTGTTTTTT. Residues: CASSGPGVTGELFF.

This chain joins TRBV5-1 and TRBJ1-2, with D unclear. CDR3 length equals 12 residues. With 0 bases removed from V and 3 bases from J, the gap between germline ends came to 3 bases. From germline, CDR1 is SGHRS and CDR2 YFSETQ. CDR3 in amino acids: CASSLADYGYTF. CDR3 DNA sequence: TGCGCCAGCAGCTTGGCAGACTATGGCTACACCTTC.

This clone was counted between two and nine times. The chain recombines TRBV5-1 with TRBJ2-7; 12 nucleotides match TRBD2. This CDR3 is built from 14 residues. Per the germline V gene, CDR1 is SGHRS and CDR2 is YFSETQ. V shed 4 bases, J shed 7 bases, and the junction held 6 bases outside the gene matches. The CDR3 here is CASSPGTSGSEQYF. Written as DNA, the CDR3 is TGCGCCAGCAGCCCCGGGACTAGCGGGTCTGAGCAGTACTTC.

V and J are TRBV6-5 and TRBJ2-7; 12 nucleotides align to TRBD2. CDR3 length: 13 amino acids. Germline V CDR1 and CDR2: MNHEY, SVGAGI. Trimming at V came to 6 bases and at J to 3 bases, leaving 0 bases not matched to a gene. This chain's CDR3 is CASRTSGSYEQYF. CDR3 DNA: TGTGCCAGCAGGACTAGCGGGAGCTACGAGCAGTACTTC.

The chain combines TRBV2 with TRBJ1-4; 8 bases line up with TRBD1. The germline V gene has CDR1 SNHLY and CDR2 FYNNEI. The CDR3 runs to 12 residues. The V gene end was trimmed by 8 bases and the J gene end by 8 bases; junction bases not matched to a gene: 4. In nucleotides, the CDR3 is TGTGCCAGCGGCCGGGACAGGGAAAAACTGTTTTTT. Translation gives CASGRDREKLFF.

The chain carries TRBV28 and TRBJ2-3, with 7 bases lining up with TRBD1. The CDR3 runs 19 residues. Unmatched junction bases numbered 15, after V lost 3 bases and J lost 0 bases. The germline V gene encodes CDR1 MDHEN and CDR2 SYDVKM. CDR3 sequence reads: CASSFDAFGQALSTDTQYF. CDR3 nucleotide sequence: TGTGCCAGCAGTTTCGACGCCTTCGGACAGGCCCTTAGCACAGATACGCAGTATTTT.